The 18 T cell receptor beta chains listed next were all sequenced from one sample in a study of T cell repertoires in cytomegalovirus infection. TCRdb re-called the reads through MiXCR, storing one row per CDR3 protein. The repertoire consists of roughly 500,000 distinct CDR3 sequences, with around 10% occurring once and the leading ten covering roughly 10%. The source material was PBMCs. Every receptor here comes from a human donor in good health (CMV status not recorded). Some clones in this sample may be carry-over from other donors' samples.

This clonotype was counted a few times. This chain connects TRBV15 to TRBJ2-1; D gene unclear. Deletions cut 0 bases from V and 0 bases from J, with 6 bases between. CDR3 size: 15 residues. Germline loops: CDR1 LNHNV, CDR2 YYDKDF (reference sequence). CDR3 protein: CATSRDPVSYNEQFF. CDR3 DNA: TGTGCCACCAGCAGAGACCCGGTCTCCTACAATGAGCAGTTCTTC.

This clonotype was observed many times. The rearrangement links TRBV3-1 to TRBJ1-5; D is undetermined. The CDR3 contains 12 residues. The V end lost 1 base, the J end lost 7 bases, and 5 bases lay between the germline ends. In germline, CDR1 is LGHDT, CDR2 YNNKEL (reference sequence). The CDR3, as DNA: TGTGCCAGCAGCCAAGCGGGGCAGCCCCAGCATTTT. This gives the protein CASSQAGQPQHF.

This clonotype was counted ten times or more. The chain couples TRBV5-4 to TRBJ2-7, with D perhaps TRBD1 (6 bases). CDR1 and CDR2 (germline): SGHNT, YYREEE (reference sequence). The CDR3 loop spans 15 amino acids. Deletions cut 1 base from V and 2 bases from J, with 13 bases between. The CDR3 nucleotides read TGTGCCAGCAGCTTGACAGGGTCGGCAACCTACGAGCAGTACTTC. It yields the protein CASSLTGSATYEQYF.

Details on this clonotype: This may be a read error: a much more frequent sequence differs by one nucleotide. The V gene is TRBV12-5, the J gene TRBJ1-1; D gene ambiguous. CDR1 and CDR2 from the germline V gene are LGHNT and FRNRAP. The CDR3 is 13 amino acids. Trimming stripped 7 bases from V and 4 bases from J, with 13 bases between. In nucleotides, the CDR3 is TGTGCTAGTGCCCGGGAGTTCTCCACTGAAGCTTTCTTT. Translated, it gives CASAREFSTEAFF.

This clonotype has at least ten counts. J is TRBJ2-5 and V is TRBV7-6; 12 bases line up with TRBD2. J lost 1 base, V lost 1 base, and 7 bases had no gene match. CDR3 length equals 18 residues. Germline CDR1 reads SGHVS; CDR2 reads FNYEAQ. The chain's CDR3 is CASSLEELAGGSQETQYF. The CDR3 nucleotides are TGTGCCAGCAGCTTAGAAGAACTAGCGGGAGGCTCCCAAGAGACCCAGTACTTC.

This clonotype was counted only a few times. The chain has TRBV19 and TRBJ1-5, with 7 nucleotides matching TRBD1. Germline values: CDR1 LNHDA, CDR2 SQIVND (reference sequence). The length of the CDR3 is 13 residues. Trimming cost V 5 bases and J 7 bases; bases outside gene matches: 5. CDR3 sequence: CASSVRGSQPQHF. The CDR3 DNA sequence: TGTGCCAGTAGTGTCAGGGGGAGCCAGCCCCAGCATTTT.

The V gene is TRBV5-1, the J gene TRBJ2-2; the match to TRBD2 covers 9 bases. Germline loops: CDR1 SGHRS, CDR2 YFSETQ. The length of the CDR3 is 15 residues. Losses at the gene ends were 9 bases for V and 1 base for J; bases not matched to a gene: 7. The CDR3 coding sequence is TGCGCCACCGGACTAGCGACGGGGAACACCGGGGAGCTGTTTTTT. It specifies CATGLATGNTGELFF.

This clonotype came up a few times. V usage is TRBV5-8 and J usage is TRBJ2-3, with no clear D. The CDR3 covers 16 residues. Per germline, CDR1 SGHTS and CDR2 YDEGEE. Deletions cut 0 bases from V and 3 bases from J, with 14 bases between. The CDR3 protein is CASSLAFPGGTDTQYF. The CDR3 nucleotides are TGTGCCAGCAGCTTGGCGTTTCCGGGTGGAACAGATACGCAGTATTTT.

The V gene is TRBV19, the J gene TRBJ1-5; D gene uncertain. Germline V gene lookup returns CDR1 LNHDA and CDR2 SQIVND (reference sequence). The CDR3 consists of 15 residues. V shed 7 bases and J shed 2 bases, with 15 bases lying between them. The CDR3 DNA reads TGTGCCAGTACTCCGGCCCAGCCGGGCAATCAGCCCCAGCATTTT. This encodes CASTPAQPGNQPQHF.

This clonotype was observed many times. CDR3 sequence (DNA): TGTGCCAGCAGTTTTAGGGATGAGCAGTTCTTC. The encoded protein is CASSFRDEQFF. V and J are TRBV27 and TRBJ2-1; the D is unclear. There are 11 residues in the CDR3. V was shortened by 3 bases and J by 8 bases, with 5 bases between the two germline ends. Germline values: CDR1 MNHEY, CDR2 SMNVEV (reference sequence).

The rearrangement links TRBV7-9 to TRBJ2-1; 11 bases align to TRBD1. The V and J ends lost 5 bases and 6 bases, in that order; junction bases with no gene match: 6. The CDR3 consists of 15 residues. Looked up from germline, CDR1 is SEHNR and CDR2 is FQNEAQ (reference sequence). Here the CDR3 reads CASSRPGTGGNEQFF. The DNA of the CDR3 is TGTGCCAGCAGCCGTCCCGGGACAGGGGGCAATGAGCAGTTCTTC.

This clonotype was detected ten times or more. V is TRBV7-8 and J is TRBJ2-1; 9 nucleotides line up with TRBD2. V lost 0 bases to trimming and J lost 3 bases; unmatched junction nucleotides: 9. Germline V gives CDR1 SGHVS, CDR2 FQNEAQ. The CDR3 consists of 18 residues. CDR3 sequence (DNA): TGTGCCAGCAGCTTAGCCCAAAGGGGCGGGAGGGACTACAATGAGCAGTTCTTC. Its translation is CASSLAQRGGRDYNEQFF.

This clonotype came up many times. The chain joins TRBV19 to TRBJ2-7, with 7 bases aligning to TRBD2. Germline assignment: CDR1 LNHDA and CDR2 SQIVND (reference sequence). The CDR3 runs 17 residues. Trimming at V came to 3 bases and at J to 3 bases, leaving 14 bases not matched to a gene. CDR3 sequence (DNA): TGTGCCAGTAGTATGGAGGGGAGGGCGGGAGTCTACTACGAGCAGTACTTC. Translated, it gives CASSMEGRAGVYYEQYF.

This rearrangement joins TRBV14 to TRBJ2-5, with 13 bases lining up with TRBD2. This CDR3 comprises 14 residues. Germline assignment: CDR1 SGHDN and CDR2 FVKESK. V shed 9 bases, J shed 6 bases, and the junction held 7 bases outside the gene matches. CDR3 residues: CASSTSGGAKTQYF. The CDR3 DNA reads TGTGCCAGTTCTACTAGCGGGGGGGCGAAGACCCAGTACTTC.

This clonotype was observed many times. CDR3 nucleotides: TGTGCCAGCAGTTCCGGCGCCTACAATGAGCAGTTCTTC. Its translation is CASSSGAYNEQFF. The chain combines TRBV28 with TRBJ2-1; D is unresolved. Germline assignment: CDR1 MDHEN and CDR2 SYDVKM. The CDR3 has 13 residues. V lost 4 bases and J lost 2, with 6 bases in between. Together with reference TRBV28 and TRBJ2-1, the CDR3 gives the full variable domain: DVKVTQSSRYLVKRTGEKVFLECVQDMDHENMFWYRQDPGLGLRLIYFSYDVKMKEKGDIPEGYSVSREKKERFSLILESASTNQTSMYLCASSSGAYNEQFFGPGTRLTVL.

The chain has TRBV11-2 and TRBJ2-5; no reliable D call. With 5 bases removed from V and 2 bases from J, the gap between germline ends came to 15 bases. CDR3 size: 15 residues. The germline gives CDR1 SGHAT, CDR2 FQNNGV. The CDR3 nucleotides are TGTGCCAGCAGCCACGGTGTACAGAATCAAGAGACCCAGTACTTC. Translating gives CASSHGVQNQETQYF.

This clonotype was observed many times. The gene calls are TRBV7-3 and TRBJ2-6; D uncertain. The CDR3 has 15 residues. The ends were cut back, 5 bases at V and 0 bases at J, with 8 bases in the middle. Germline CDR1 reads SGHTA; CDR2 reads FQGTGA. The CDR3 region is CASSLQTSGANVLTF. CDR3 DNA: TGTGCCAGCAGCCTTCAGACCTCTGGGGCCAACGTCCTGACTTTC. Based on the CDR3 plus reference TRBV7-3 and TRBJ2-6, the full variable domain is GAGVSQTPSNKVTEKGKYVELRCDPISGHTALYWYRQSLGQGPEFLIYFQGTGAADDSGLPNDRFFAVRPEGSVSTLKIQRTERGDSAVYLCASSLQTSGANVLTFGAGSRLTVL.

The V gene is TRBV12-3 or TRBV12-4, the J gene TRBJ1-5; 10 nucleotides agree with TRBD1. The CDR3 length is 17 residues. With V trimmed by 4 bases and J by 3 bases, 9 bases remained unmatched. The CDR3: CASSSSWGQGSNQPQHF. CDR3 coding DNA: TGTGCCAGCAGTTCCTCATGGGGACAGGGGTCCAATCAGCCCCAGCATTTT.